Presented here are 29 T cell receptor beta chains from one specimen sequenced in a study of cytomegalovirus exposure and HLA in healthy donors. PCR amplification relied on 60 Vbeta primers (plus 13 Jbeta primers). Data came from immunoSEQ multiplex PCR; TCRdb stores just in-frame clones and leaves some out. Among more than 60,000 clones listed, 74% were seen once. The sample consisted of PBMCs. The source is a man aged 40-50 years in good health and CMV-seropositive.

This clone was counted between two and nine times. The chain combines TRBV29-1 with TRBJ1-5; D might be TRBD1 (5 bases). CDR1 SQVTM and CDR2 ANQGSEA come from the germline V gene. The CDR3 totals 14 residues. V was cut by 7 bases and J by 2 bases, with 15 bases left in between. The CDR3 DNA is TGCAGCGCTGCGACAGCGTTGGGCAATCAGCCCCAGCATTTT. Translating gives CSAATALGNQPQHF. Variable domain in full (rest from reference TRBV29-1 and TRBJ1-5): SAVISQKPSRDICQRGTSLTIQCQVDSQVTMMFWYRQQPGQSLTLIATANQGSEATYESGFVIDKFPISRPNLTFSTLTVSNMSPEDSSIYLCSAATALGNQPQHFGDGTRLSIL.

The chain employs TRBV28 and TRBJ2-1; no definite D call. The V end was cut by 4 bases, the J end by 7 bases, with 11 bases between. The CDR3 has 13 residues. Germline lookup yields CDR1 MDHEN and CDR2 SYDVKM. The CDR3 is CASSSSPGNEQFF. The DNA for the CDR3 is TGTGCCAGCAGTTCGAGCCCCGGGAATGAGCAGTTCTTC.

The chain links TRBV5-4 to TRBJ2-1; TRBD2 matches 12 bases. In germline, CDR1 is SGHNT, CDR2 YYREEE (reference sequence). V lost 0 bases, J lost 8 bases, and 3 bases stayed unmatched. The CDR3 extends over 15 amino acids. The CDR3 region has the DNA TGTGCCAGCAGCTTGGGCCTAGCGGGAGGGGATGAGCAGTTCTTC. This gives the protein CASSLGLAGGDEQFF.

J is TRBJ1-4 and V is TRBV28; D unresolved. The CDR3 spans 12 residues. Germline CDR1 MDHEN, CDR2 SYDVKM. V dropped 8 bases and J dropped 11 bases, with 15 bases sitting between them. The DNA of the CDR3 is TGTGCCAGCCAACTTAGGAGGGAGAAACTGTTTTTT. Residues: CASQLRREKLFF. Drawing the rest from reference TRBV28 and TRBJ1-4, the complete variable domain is DVKVTQSSRYLVKRTGEKVFLECVQDMDHENMFWYRQDPGLGLRLIYFSYDVKMKEKGDIPEGYSVSREKKERFSLILESASTNQTSMYLCASQLRREKLFFGSGTQLSVL.

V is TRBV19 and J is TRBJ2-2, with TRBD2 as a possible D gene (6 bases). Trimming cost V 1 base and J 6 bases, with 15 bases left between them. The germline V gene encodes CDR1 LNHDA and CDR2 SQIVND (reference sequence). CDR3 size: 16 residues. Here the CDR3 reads CASSIASSVSAGELFF. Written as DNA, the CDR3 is TGTGCCAGTAGTATAGCTTCTAGCGTTTCGGCCGGGGAGCTGTTTTTT.

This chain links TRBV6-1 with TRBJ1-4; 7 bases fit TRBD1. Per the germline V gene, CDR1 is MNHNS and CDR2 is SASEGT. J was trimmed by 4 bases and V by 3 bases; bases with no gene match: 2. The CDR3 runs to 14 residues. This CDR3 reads CASSDRQGNEKLFF. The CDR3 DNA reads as TGTGCCAGCAGTGATCGACAGGGTAATGAAAAACTGTTTTTT.

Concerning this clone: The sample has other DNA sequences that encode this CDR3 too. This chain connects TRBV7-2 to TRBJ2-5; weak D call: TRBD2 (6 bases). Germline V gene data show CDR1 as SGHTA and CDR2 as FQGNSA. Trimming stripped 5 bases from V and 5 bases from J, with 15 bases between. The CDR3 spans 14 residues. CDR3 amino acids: CASSPQGGGETQYF. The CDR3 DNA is TGTGCCAGCAGCCCGCAGGGAGGAGGGGAGACCCAGTACTTC.

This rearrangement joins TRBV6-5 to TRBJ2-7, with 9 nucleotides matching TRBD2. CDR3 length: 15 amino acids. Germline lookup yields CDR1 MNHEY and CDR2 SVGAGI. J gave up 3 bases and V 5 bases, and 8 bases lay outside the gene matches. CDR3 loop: CASSPLAGMYYEQYF. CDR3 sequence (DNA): TGTGCCAGCAGTCCGCTAGCGGGGATGTACTACGAGCAGTACTTC.

The CDR3: CASMPSSETQYF. Here the CDR3 DNA reads TGTGCCAGCATGCCCTCGAGTGAGACCCAGTACTTC. The chain joins TRBV7-9 to TRBJ2-5; D is uncertain. Per germline, CDR1 SEHNR and CDR2 FQNEAQ (reference sequence). The CDR3 spans 12 residues. Trimming cost V 7 bases and J 5 bases, with 11 bases left between them.

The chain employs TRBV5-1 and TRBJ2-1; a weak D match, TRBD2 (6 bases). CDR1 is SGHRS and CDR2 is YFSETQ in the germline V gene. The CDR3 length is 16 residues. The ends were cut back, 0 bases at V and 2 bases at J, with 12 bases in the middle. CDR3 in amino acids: CASSLDGGVTYNEQFF. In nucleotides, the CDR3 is TGCGCCAGCAGCTTGGACGGGGGAGTCACCTACAATGAGCAGTTCTTC.

The CDR3 spells CASSLSISSYNEQFF. The CDR3 DNA sequence: TGTGCCAGCAGTTTAAGTATTAGCTCCTACAATGAGCAGTTCTTC. The V and J genes are TRBV28 and TRBJ2-1; D unresolved. Trimming shortened V by 2 bases and J by 0 bases, and 8 bases separated the two germline ends. CDR1 is MDHEN and CDR2 is SYDVKM in the germline V gene. This CDR3 region has 15 residues.

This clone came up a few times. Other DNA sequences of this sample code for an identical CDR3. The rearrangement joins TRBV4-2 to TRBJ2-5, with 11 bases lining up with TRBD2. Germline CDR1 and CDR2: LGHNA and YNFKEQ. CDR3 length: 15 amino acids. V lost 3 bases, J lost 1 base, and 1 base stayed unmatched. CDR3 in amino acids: CASSQGTSGQETQYF. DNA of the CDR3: TGTGCCAGCAGCCAGGGGACTAGCGGCCAAGAGACCCAGTACTTC.

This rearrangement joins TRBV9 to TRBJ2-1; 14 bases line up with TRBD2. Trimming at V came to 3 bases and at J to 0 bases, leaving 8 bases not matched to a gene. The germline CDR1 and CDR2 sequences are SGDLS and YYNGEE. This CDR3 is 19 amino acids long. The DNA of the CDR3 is TGTGCCAGCAGCGGGGGGACTAGCGGGGGCGGCAGCTCCTACAATGAGCAGTTCTTC. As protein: CASSGGTSGGGSSYNEQFF.

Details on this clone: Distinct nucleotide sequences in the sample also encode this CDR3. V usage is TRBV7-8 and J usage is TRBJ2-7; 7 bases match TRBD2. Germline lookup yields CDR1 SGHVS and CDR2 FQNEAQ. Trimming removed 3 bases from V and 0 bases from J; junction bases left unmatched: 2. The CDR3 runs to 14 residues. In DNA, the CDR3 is TGTGCCAGCAGCTTGGGAGGGCCCTCCTACGAGCAGTACTTC. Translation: CASSLGGPSYEQYF.

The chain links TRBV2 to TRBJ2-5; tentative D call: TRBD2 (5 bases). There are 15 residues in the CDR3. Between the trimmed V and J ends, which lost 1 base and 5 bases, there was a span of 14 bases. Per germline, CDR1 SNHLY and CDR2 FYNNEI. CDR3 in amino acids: CASSEGGLALETQYF. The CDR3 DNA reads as TGTGCCAGCAGTGAAGGAGGGCTAGCATTGGAGACCCAGTACTTC. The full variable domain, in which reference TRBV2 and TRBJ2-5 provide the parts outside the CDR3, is EPEVTQTPSHQVTQMGQEVILRCVPISNHLYFYWYRQILGQKVEFLVSFYNNEISEKSEIFDDQFSVERPDGSNFTLKIRSTKLEDSAMYFCASSEGGLALETQYFGPGTRLLVL.

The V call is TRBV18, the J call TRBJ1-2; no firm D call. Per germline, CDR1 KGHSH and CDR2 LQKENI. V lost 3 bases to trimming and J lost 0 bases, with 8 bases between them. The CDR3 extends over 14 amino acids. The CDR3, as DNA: TGTGCCAGCTCACCCCCATCAGCTAACTATGGCTACACCTTC. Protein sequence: CASSPPSANYGYTF.

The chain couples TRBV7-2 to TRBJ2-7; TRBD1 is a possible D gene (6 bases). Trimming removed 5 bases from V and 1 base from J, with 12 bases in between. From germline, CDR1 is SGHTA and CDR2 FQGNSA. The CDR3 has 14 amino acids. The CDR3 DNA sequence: TGTGCCAGCAGCCGACAGGATATTTCCTACGAGCAGTACTTC. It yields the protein CASSRQDISYEQYF.

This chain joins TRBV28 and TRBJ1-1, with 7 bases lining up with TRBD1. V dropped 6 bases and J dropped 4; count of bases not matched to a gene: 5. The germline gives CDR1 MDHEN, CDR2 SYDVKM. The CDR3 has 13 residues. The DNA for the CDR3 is TGTGCCAGCAGCTACAGGGGTTTCACTGAAGCTTTCTTT. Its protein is CASSYRGFTEAFF.

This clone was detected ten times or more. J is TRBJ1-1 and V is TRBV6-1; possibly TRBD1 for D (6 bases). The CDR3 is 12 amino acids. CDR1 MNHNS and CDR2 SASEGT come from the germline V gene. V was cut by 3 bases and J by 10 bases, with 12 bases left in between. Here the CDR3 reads CASSEGGAGAFF. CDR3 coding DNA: TGTGCCAGCAGTGAGGGGGGGGCCGGAGCTTTCTTT.

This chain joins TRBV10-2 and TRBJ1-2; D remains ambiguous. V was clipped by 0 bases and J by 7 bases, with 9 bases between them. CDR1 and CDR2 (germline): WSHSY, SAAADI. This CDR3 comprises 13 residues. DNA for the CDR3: TGCGCCAGCAGTGAGTCGGAGGGCCGTGGCTACACCTTC. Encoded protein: CASSESEGRGYTF.

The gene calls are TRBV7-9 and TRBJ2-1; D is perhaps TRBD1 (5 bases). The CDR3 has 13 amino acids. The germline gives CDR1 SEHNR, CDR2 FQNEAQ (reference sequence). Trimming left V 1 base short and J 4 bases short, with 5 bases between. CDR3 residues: CASSLGQYNEQFF. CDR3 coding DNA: TGTGCCAGCAGCTTAGGACAGTACAATGAGCAGTTCTTC.

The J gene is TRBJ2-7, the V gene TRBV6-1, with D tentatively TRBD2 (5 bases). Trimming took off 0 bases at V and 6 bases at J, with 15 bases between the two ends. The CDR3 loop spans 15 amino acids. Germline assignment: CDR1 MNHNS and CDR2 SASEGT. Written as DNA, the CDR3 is TGTGCCAGCAGTGAAGCGATGACTCACCGGGGCGAGCAGTACTTC. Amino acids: CASSEAMTHRGEQYF.

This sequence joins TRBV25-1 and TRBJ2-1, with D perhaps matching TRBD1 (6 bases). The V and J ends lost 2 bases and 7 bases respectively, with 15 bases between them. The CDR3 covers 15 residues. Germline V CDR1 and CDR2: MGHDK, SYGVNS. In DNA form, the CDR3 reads TGTGCCAGCAGTGAAGAAGGCAGGGGCGTGAATGAGCAGTTCTTC. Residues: CASSEEGRGVNEQFF.

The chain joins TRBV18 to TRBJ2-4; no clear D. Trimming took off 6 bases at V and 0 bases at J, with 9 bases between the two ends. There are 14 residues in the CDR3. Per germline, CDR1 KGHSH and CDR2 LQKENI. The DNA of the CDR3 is TGTGCCAGCTCGCCCTCAGTAGCCAAAAACATTCAGTACTTC. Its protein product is CASSPSVAKNIQYF.

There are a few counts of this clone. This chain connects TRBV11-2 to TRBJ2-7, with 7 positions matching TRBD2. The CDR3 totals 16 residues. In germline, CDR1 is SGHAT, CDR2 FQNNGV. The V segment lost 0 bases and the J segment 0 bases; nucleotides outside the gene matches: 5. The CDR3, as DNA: TGTGCCAGCAGCTTAGATAAGGCGGGGGTCTCCTACGAGCAGTACTTC. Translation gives CASSLDKAGVSYEQYF.

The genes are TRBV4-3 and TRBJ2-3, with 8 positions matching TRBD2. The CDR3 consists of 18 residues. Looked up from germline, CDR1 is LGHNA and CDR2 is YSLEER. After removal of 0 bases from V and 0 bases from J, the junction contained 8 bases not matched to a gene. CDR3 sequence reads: CASSQDLRAGGSTDTQYF. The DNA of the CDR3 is TGCGCCAGCAGCCAAGACCTCAGGGCGGGGGGTAGCACAGATACGCAGTATTTT.

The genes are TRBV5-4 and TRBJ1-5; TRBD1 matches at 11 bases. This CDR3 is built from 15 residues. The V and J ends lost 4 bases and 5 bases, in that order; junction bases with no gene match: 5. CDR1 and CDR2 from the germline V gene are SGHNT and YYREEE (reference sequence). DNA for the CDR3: TGTGCCAGCAGCCATGGACAGGGGGCTGATCAGCCCCAGCATTTT. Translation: CASSHGQGADQPQHF.

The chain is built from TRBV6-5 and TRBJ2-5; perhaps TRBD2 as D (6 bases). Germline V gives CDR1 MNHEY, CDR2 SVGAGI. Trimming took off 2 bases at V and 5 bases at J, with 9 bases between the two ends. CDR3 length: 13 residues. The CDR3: CASSYASGETQYF. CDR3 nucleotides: TGTGCCAGCAGTTACGCCAGCGGGGAGACCCAGTACTTC.

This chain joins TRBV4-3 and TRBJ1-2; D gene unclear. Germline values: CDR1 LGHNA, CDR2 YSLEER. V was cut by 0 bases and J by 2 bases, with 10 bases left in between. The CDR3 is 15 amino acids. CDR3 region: CASSQEVQLNYGYTF. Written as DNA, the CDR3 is TGCGCCAGCAGCCAAGAAGTCCAGTTAAACTATGGCTACACCTTC.